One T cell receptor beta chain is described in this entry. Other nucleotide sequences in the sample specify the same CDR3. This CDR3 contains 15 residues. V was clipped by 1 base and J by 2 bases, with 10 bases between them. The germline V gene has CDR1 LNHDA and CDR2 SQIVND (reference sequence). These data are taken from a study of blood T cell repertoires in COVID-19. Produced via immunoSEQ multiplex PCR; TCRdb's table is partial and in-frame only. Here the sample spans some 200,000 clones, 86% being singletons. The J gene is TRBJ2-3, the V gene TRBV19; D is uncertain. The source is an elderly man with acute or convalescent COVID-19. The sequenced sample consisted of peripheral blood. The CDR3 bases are TGTGCCAGTAGTATAGGAGGCCGGGTCACAGATACGCAGTATTTT. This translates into CASSIGGRVTDTQYF. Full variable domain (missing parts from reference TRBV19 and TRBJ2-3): DGGITQSPKYLFRKEGQNVTLSCEQNLNHDAMYWYRQDPGQGLRLIYYSQIVNDFQKGDIAEGYSVSREKKESFPLTVTSAQKNPTAFYLCASSIGGRVTDTQYFGPGTRLTVL.